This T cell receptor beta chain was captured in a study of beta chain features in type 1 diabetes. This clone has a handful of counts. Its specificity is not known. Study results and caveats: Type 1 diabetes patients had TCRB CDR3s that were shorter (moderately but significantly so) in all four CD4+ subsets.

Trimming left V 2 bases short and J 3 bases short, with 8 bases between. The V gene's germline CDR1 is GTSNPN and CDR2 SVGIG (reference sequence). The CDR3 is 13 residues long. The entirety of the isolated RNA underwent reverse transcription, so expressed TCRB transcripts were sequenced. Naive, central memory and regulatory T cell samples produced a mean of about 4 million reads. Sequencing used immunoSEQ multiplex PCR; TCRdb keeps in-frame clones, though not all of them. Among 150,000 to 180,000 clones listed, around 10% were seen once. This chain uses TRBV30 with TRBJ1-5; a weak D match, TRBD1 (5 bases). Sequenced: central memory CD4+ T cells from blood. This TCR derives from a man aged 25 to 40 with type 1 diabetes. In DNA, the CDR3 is TGTGCCTGGAGTCACAGGACCAATCAGCCCCAGCATTTT. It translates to CAWSHRTNQPQHF.